This T cell receptor beta chain was sequenced in a study of metastatic and nonmetastatic thyroid tumors. The CDR3 totals 13 residues. Trimming took off 7 bases at V and 2 bases at J, with 9 bases between the two ends. All patients were untreated before thyroid surgery. At least ten counts were recorded for this clone. TCRdb ran MiXCR on the PCR reads. The sample has 15,000 to 20,000 clones, roughly an eighth seen once. The clonotype was recovered from a female donor with papillary thyroid cancer or a benign thyroid nodule (not recorded which). Some clones in this sample may be carry-over from other donors' samples. V usage is TRBV12-3 or TRBV12-4 and J usage is TRBJ1-3; TRBD1 is a possible D gene (6 bases). The sample comprised tumor tissue. The CDR3, as DNA: TGTGCCAGCATTCGGACAGCTGGAAACACCATATATTTT. This translates into CASIRTAGNTIYF.